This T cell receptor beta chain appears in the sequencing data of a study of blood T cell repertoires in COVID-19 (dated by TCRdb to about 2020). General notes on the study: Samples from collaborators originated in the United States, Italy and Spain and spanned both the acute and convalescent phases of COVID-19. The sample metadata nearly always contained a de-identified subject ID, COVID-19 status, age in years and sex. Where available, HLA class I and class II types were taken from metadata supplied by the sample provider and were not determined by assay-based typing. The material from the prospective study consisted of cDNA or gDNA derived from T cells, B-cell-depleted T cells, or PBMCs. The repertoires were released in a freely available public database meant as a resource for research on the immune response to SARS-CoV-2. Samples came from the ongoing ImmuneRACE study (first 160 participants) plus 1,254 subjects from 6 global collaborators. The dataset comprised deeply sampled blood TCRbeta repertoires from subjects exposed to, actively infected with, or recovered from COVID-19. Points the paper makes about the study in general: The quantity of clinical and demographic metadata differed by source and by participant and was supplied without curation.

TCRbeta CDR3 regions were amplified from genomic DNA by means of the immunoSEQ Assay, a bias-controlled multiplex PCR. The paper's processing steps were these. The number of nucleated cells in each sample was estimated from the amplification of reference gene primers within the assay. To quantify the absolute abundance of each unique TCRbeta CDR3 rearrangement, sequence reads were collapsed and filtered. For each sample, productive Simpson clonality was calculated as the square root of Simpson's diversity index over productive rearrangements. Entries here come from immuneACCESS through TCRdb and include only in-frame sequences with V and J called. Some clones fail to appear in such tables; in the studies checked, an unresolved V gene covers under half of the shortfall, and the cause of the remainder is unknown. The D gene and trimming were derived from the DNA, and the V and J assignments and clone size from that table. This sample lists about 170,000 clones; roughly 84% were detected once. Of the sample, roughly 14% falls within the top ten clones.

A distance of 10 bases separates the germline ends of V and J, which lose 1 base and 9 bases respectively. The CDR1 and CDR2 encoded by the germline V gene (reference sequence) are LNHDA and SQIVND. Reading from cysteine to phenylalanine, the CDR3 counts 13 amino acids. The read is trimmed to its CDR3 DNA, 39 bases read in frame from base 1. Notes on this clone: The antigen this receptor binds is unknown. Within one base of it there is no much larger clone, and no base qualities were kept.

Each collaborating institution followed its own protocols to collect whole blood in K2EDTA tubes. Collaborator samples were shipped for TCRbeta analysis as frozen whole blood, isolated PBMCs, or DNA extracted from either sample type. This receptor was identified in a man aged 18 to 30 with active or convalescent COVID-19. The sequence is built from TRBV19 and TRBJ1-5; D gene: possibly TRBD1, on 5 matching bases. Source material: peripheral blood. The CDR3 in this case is CASSIGGQWPQHF. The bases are TGTGCCAGTAGTATAGGGGGCCAGTGGCCCCAGCATTTT.